The entry that follows covers one T cell receptor (beta chain) sequence. Its antigen specificity is not known. No much larger clone exists at a distance of one base, and base qualities are not known. The data stem from a study of cytotoxic CD8 clonotypes in ibrutinib-treated CLL (dated by TCRdb to the early 2020s). The study in broad terms: In this cohort, approximately 15 patients were treatment-naive and about a dozen were relapsed/refractory, while some 18 had unmutated IGHV. The response samples were drawn at a median of roughly twelve months into treatment, with a range of about 6 to 36 months. Of the 90 or so participants in the trial, about two dozen had longitudinal samples available. Every remission and progressive disease sample was obtained while ibrutinib was still being received by the patients. Cryopreserved peripheral blood mononuclear cells were collected at three points: before therapy, at response, and at either sustained remission or disease progression. On average, each sample yielded 255,043 productive templates and 80,000 to 95,000 productive rearrangements. Partial responses were observed in approximately 24 patients and complete responses in 2; after a median follow-up of around 68 months, remission was maintained in around 14 patients and progression was observed in about twelve. Overall results and qualifications from the work: Sampling times were not matched between patients in sustained remission and patients whose disease was progressing, and lymph node repertoires were not examined. At baseline, clonality was higher than in age-matched healthy donors and showed a strong correlation with circulating CD8+ T-cell counts. Public clonotypes were rare and either shrank or stayed stable during treatment, and the rise in clonality at ibrutinib response reflected expansion of private clonotypes. At ibrutinib response clonality went up, during sustained remission it held steady, and at progression it dropped back toward baseline.

The time point label for this specimen denotes: progressive disease on ibrutinib. For TCR beta library preparation, about 2 micrograms of genomic DNA were extracted from the cryopreserved PBMCs. Longitudinal blood samples from CLL patients on ibrutinib monotherapy underwent high-throughput TCR beta sequencing. The patients took part in an open-label, single-center phase 2 trial of ibrutinib monotherapy. Each clonotype received, on average, around 10x coverage in deep resolution sequencing performed on a MiSeq, where the target depth lay between 1 in 1 million and 1 in 200,000 T cells. TCR beta libraries were generated with the immunoSEQ hsTCRB Kit. Turning to the authors' computational methods: The data were analyzed with ImmunoSEQ Analyzer and ImmunoSEQ Data Assistant, and V, D and J gene assignments followed IMGT definitions. Clonality, with values ranging from 0 to 1, was calculated as one minus the normalized Shannon entropy of productive rearrangement frequencies. Only overrepresented clonotypes making up at least 0.05% of each patient's repertoire were included in the public clonotype analysis. About a dozen age-matched healthy donor repertoires from immuneACCESS served as clonality controls. Imported from immuneACCESS, the table was reduced by TCRdb to in-frame sequences with V and J called. These copies leave out some clones; in studies compared against another copy, an unresolved V gene accounts for under half, and the cause of the remainder is not known. The V and J calls and the clone size are those of that table, but D and trimming were determined from the DNA. The sample contains approximately 50,000 clones, roughly 54% of them found a single time. The ten largest account for 20% to 30% of the sample.

The clonotype originates from a human donor with chronic lymphocytic leukemia. This specimen was PBMCs, taken at disease progression, from a patient treated with ibrutinib.

Here is the DNA: TGTGCCAGCAGCTTAACGGGACAGAGCAATGAAAAACTGTTTTTT. Translated, it gives CASSLTGQSNEKLFF. The rearranged chain carries TRBV7-3 and TRBJ1-4, with 7 junctional bases fitting TRBD1. V lost 0 bases and J lost 5 bases, and the count of bases not matched to a germline gene is 3. Including the terminal cysteine and phenylalanine, the CDR3 comprises 15 residues. Just the 45-base CDR3 DNA is kept, in frame starting at base 1. CDR1 and CDR2 were assigned from the germline V gene as SGHTA and FQGTGA. This CDR3, with the reference TRBV7-3 and TRBJ1-4 proteins standing in past its ends, gives the full variable domain GAGVSQTPSNKVTEKGKYVELRCDPISGHTALYWYRQSLGQGPEFLIYFQGTGAADDSGLPNDRFFAVRPEGSVSTLKIQRTERGDSAVYLCASSLTGQSNEKLFFGSGTQLSVL.